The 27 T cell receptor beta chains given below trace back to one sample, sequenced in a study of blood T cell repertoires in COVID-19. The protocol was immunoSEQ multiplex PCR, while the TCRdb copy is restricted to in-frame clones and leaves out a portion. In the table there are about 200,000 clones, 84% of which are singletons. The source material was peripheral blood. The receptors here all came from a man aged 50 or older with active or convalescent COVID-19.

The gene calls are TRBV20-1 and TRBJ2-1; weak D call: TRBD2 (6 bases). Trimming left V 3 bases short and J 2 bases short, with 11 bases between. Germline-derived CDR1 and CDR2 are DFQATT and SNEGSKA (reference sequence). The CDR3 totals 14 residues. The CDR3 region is CSASFPGAYNEQFF. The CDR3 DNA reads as TGCAGTGCTAGTTTCCCGGGAGCCTACAATGAGCAGTTCTTC.

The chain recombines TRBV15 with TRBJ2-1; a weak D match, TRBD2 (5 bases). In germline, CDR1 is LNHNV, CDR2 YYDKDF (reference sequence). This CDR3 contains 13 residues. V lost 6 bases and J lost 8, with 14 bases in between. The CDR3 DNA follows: TGTGCCACCAGTGGCCGGAGGATAGATGAGCAGTTCTTC. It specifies CATSGRRIDEQFF.

Written as DNA, the CDR3 is TGTGCCAGCAGTCCTCCCGGGACAGGGATTTGGGACTATGGCTACACCTTC. This sequence encodes CASSPPGTGIWDYGYTF. The chain uses TRBV3-1 (or the pseudogene TRBV3-2) and TRBJ1-2; 9 bases are a match to TRBD1. J gave up 3 bases and V 6 bases, and 14 bases lay outside the gene matches. This CDR3 contains 17 residues. Germline CDR1 and CDR2: LGHDT and YNNKEL (reference sequence).

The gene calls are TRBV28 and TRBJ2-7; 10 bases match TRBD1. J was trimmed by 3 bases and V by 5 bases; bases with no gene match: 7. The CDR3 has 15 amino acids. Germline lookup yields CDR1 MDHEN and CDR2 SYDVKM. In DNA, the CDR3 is TGTGCCAGCAGTACGACAGGGGGCACACGCTACGAGCAGTACTTC. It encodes CASSTTGGTRYEQYF.

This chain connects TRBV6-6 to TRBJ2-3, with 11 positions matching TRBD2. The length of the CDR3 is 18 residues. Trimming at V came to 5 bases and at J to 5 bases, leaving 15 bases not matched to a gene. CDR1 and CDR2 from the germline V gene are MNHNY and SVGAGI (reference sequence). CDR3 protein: CASSRWYRSGGAIDTQYF. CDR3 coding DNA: TGTGCCAGCAGTCGTTGGTACCGTAGCGGGGGGGCAATAGATACGCAGTATTTT.

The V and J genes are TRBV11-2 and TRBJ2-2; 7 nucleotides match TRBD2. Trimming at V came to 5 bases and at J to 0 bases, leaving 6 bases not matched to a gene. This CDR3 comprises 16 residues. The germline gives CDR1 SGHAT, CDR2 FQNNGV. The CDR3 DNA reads TGTGCCAGCAGCACCTTAGCGGGCTCGAACACCGGGGAGCTGTTTTTT. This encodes CASSTLAGSNTGELFF. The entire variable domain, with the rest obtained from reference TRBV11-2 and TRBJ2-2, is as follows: EAGVAQSPRYKIIEKRQSVAFWCNPISGHATLYWYQQILGQGPKLLIQFQNNGVVDDSQLPKDRFSAERLKGVDSTLKIQPAKLEDSAVYLCASSTLAGSNTGELFFGEGSRLTVL.

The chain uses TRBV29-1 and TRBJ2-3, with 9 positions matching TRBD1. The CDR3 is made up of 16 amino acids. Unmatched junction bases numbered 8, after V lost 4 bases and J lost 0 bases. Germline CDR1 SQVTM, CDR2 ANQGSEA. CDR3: CSVVGTGMRSTDTQYF. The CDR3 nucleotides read TGCAGCGTTGTGGGGACAGGGATGAGGAGCACAGATACGCAGTATTTT.

CDR3 nucleotides: TGTGCCAGTAGTACGCCCAACAGGGATTCACCCCTCCACTTT. Encoded protein: CASSTPNRDSPLHF. The rearrangement links TRBV19 to TRBJ1-6; TRBD1 might be the D (6 bases). The V gene's germline CDR1 is LNHDA and CDR2 SQIVND (reference sequence). The CDR3 runs 14 residues. V dropped 4 bases and J dropped 8 bases, with 12 bases sitting between them.

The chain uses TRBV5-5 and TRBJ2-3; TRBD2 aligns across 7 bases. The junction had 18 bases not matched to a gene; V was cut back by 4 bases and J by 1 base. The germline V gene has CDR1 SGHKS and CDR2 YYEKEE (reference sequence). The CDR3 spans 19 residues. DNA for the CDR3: TGTGCCAGCAGCCCCATAGGGAGCGGGATGAAGTATGGCACAGATACGCAGTATTTT. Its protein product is CASSPIGSGMKYGTDTQYF.

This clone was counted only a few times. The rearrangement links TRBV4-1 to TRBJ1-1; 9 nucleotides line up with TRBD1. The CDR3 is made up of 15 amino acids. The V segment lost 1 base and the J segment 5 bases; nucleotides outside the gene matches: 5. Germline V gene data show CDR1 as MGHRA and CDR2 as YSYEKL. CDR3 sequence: CASSQAYRGRTEAFF. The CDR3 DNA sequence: TGCGCCAGCAGCCAAGCCTACAGGGGGCGGACTGAAGCTTTCTTT.

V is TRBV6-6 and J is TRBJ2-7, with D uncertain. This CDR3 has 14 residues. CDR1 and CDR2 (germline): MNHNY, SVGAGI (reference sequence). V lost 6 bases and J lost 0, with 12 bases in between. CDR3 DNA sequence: TGTGCCAGCAGCCTGACCCCTAGCTCCTACGAGCAGTACTTC. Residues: CASSLTPSSYEQYF.

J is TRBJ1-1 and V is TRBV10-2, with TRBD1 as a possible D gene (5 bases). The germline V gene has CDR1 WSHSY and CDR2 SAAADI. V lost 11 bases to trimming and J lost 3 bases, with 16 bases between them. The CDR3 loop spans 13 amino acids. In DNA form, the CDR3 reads TGCGCCTGTTGCCCGGACATTTACACTGAAGCTTTCTTT. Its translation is CACCPDIYTEAFF.

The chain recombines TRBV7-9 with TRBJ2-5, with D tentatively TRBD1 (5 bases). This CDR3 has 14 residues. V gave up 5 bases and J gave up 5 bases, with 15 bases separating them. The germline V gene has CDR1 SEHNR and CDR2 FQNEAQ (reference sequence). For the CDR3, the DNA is TGTGCCAGCAGCACTGTTAGGGGCGCGGAGACCCAGTACTTC. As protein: CASSTVRGAETQYF.

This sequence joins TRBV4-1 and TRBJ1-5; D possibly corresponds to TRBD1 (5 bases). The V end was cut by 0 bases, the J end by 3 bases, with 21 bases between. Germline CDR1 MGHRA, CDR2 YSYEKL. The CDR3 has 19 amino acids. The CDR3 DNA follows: TGCGCCAGCAGCCAAGATCTGCGACTCAGGGAACCTATCAATCAGCCCCAGCATTTT. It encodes CASSQDLRLREPINQPQHF.

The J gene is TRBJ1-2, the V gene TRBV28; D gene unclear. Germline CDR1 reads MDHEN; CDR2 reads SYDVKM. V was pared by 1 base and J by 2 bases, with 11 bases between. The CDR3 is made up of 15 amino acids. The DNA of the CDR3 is TGTGCCAGCAGTTTATTGCGGGGAAGCAACTATGGCTACACCTTC. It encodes CASSLLRGSNYGYTF.

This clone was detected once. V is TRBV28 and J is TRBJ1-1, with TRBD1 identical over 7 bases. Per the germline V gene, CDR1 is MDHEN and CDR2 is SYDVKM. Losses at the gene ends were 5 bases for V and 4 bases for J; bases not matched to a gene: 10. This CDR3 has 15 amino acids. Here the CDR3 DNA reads TGTGCCAGCAGTCCCTGGACAGGATTGAGCACTGAAGCTTTCTTT. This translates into CASSPWTGLSTEAFF. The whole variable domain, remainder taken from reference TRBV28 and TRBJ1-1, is DVKVTQSSRYLVKRTGEKVFLECVQDMDHENMFWYRQDPGLGLRLIYFSYDVKMKEKGDIPEGYSVSREKKERFSLILESASTNQTSMYLCASSPWTGLSTEAFFGQGTRLTVV.

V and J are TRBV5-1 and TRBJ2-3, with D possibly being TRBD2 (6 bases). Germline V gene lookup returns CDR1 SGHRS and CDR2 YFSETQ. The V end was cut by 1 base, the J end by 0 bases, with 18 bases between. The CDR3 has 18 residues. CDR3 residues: CASSLLGGSGFSTDTQYF. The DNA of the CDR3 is TGCGCCAGCAGCTTGTTGGGGGGATCGGGTTTTAGCACAGATACGCAGTATTTT.

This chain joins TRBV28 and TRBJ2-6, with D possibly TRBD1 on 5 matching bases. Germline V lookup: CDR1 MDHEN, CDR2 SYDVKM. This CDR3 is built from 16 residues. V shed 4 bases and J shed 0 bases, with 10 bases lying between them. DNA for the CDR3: TGTGCCAGCAGTTATCCAGGGAACTCTGGGGCCAACGTCCTGACTTTC. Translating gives CASSYPGNSGANVLTF.

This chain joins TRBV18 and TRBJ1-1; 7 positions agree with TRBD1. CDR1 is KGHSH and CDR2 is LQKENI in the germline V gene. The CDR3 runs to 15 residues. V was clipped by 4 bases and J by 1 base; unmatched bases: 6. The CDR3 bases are TGTGCCAGCTCACGACAACAGGGGCAGAACACTGAAGCTTTCTTT. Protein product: CASSRQQGQNTEAFF.

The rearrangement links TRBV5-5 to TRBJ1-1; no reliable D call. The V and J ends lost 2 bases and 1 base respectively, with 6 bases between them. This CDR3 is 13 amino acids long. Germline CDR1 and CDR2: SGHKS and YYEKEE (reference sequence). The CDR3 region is CASSFDTNTEAFF. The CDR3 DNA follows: TGTGCCAGCAGCTTTGACACGAACACTGAAGCTTTCTTT.

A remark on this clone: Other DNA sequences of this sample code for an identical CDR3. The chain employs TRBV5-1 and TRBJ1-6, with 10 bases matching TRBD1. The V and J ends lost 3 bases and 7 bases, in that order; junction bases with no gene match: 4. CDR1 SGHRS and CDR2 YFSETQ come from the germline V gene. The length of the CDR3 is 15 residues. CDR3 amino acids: CASSSGQGGNSPLHF. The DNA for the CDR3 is TGCGCCAGCAGCTCTGGACAGGGGGGGAATTCACCCCTCCACTTT.

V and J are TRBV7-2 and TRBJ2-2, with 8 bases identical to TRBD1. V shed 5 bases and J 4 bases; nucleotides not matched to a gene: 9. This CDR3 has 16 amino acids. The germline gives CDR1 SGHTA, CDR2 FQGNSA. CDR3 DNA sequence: TGTGCCAGCAGCCTCCTCCCGACAGGGGTCACCGGGGAGCTGTTTTTT. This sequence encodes CASSLLPTGVTGELFF.

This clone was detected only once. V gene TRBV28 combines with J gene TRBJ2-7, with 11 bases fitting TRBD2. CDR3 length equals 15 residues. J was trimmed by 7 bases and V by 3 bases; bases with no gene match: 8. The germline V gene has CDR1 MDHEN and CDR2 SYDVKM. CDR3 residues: CASSFFSGRAREQYF. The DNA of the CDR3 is TGTGCCAGCAGTTTTTTTAGCGGGAGGGCGAGGGAGCAGTACTTC.

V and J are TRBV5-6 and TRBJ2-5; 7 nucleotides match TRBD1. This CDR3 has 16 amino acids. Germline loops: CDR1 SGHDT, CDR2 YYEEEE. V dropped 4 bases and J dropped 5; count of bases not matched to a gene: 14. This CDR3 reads CASSPTRDSRWETQYF. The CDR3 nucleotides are TGTGCCAGCAGCCCCACCCGGGACAGTAGGTGGGAGACCCAGTACTTC.

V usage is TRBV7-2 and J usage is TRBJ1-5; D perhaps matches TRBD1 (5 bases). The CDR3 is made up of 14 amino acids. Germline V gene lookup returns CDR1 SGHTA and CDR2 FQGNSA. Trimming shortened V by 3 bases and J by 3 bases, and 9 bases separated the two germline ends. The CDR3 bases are TGTGCCAGCAGCTTCAGGGTGGCCAATCAGCCCCAGCATTTT. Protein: CASSFRVANQPQHF. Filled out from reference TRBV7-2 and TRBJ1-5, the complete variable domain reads GAGVSQSPSNKVTEKGKDVELRCDPISGHTALYWYRQSLGQGLEFLIYFQGNSAPDKSGLPSDRFSAERTGGSVSTLTIQRTQQEDSAVYLCASSFRVANQPQHFGDGTRLSIL.

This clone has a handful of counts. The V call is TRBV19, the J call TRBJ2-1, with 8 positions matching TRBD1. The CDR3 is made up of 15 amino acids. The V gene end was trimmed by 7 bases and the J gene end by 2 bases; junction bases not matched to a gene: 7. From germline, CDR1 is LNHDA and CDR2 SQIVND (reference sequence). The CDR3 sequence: CASTSDRGPYNEQFF. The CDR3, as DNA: TGTGCCAGTACCAGCGACAGGGGACCCTACAATGAGCAGTTCTTC.

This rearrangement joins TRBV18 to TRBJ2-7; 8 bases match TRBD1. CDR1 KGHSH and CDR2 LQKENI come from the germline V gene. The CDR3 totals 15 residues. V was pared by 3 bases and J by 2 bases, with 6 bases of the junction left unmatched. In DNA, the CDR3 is TGTGCCAGCTCACCTAAAAGGACAGGGACCTACGAGCAGTACTTC. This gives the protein CASSPKRTGTYEQYF.